Below are 18 T cell receptor beta chains sequenced from a single sample in a study of cytomegalovirus exposure and HLA in healthy donors. Sequencing was performed with immunoSEQ multiplex PCR; in TCRdb, only in-frame clones are kept and a portion is missing. Of 130,000 to 150,000 clones in the sample, 85% to 90% were seen once. Sequenced material: PBMCs. These receptors all stem from a woman aged 18-29 years in good health and CMV-seropositive.

The chain recombines TRBV19 with TRBJ2-7, with 10 bases that match TRBD2. Germline-derived CDR1 and CDR2 are LNHDA and SQIVND (reference sequence). Trimming took 6 bases from V and 3 from J; bases not matched to a gene: 11. The CDR3 is made up of 16 amino acids. The CDR3 DNA reads as TGTGCCAGTAGGCCCGCTCCGGCTAGCGGGGGCTACGAGCAGTACTTC. Protein product: CASRPAPASGGYEQYF.

This clone showed up just once. CDR3 protein: CATSTNRPSPGNIQYF. The CDR3 DNA reads as TGTGCCACCAGCACAAACAGACCCTCCCCGGGGAACATTCAGTACTTC. The chain employs TRBV15 and TRBJ2-4; tentatively, D is TRBD2 (5 bases). The CDR3 has 16 residues. V dropped 4 bases and J dropped 7 bases, with 20 bases sitting between them. Germline V gene lookup returns CDR1 LNHNV and CDR2 YYDKDF (reference sequence).

The rearrangement links TRBV29-1 to TRBJ2-7; 9 bases align to TRBD1. The germline V gene has CDR1 SQVTM and CDR2 ANQGSEA. V gave up 3 bases and J gave up 6 bases; unmatched junction bases: 6. The CDR3 extends over 13 amino acids. This CDR3 reads CSVEEQGAGEQYF. CDR3 bases: TGCAGCGTTGAGGAACAGGGGGCGGGCGAGCAGTACTTC.

The chain couples TRBV28 to TRBJ1-2, with D possibly TRBD1 on 5 matching bases. V was pared by 6 bases and J by 0 bases, with 11 bases between. The CDR3 has 14 residues. Germline CDR1 is MDHEN and CDR2 is SYDVKM. CDR3 bases: TGTGCCAGCAGAAGACAGCCAGCTAACTATGGCTACACCTTC. Protein sequence: CASRRQPANYGYTF.

The V call is TRBV19, the J call TRBJ1-5; the D is unclear. Between the trimmed V and J ends, which lost 5 bases and 3 bases, there was a span of 20 bases. The germline CDR1 and CDR2 sequences are LNHDA and SQIVND (reference sequence). The CDR3 is 17 residues long. CDR3 in DNA: TGTGCCAGTAGTCCCATAGCGGGAGGCCGGCTCAATCAGCCCCAGCATTTT. Translation gives CASSPIAGGRLNQPQHF.

The rearrangement uses TRBV13 and TRBJ2-1; TRBD2 matches 11 bases. Germline CDR1 is PRHDT and CDR2 is FYEKMQ (reference sequence). V was pared by 4 bases and J by 5 bases, with 7 bases of the junction left unmatched. This CDR3 is 16 amino acids long. The CDR3 region has the DNA TGTGCCAGCAGCTCGATTATAGCGGGGGGGCACAATGAGCAGTTCTTC. Translating it yields CASSSIIAGGHNEQFF.

This chain links TRBV25-1 with TRBJ1-1; D unresolved. V was trimmed by 8 bases and J by 1 base, leaving 23 bases between them. The germline V gene encodes CDR1 MGHDK and CDR2 SYGVNS. The CDR3 extends over 17 amino acids. The CDR3 DNA follows: TGTGCCAGCGGAGTGCCCGGACTCCCGGGCCGGAACACTGAAGCTTTCTTT. Translated, it gives CASGVPGLPGRNTEAFF.

This sequence joins TRBV19 and TRBJ1-1, with 8 bases matching TRBD1. The CDR3 is 14 amino acids. Germline trimming cut 3 bases from V and 1 base from J; bases unmatched to any gene: 1. Per germline, CDR1 LNHDA and CDR2 SQIVND (reference sequence). DNA for the CDR3: TGTGCCAGTAGTATGGGGACAGGGAACACTGAAGCTTTCTTT. Residues: CASSMGTGNTEAFF.

This rearrangement joins TRBV5-1 to TRBJ2-3, with 7 nucleotides matching TRBD1. The trim removed 2 bases at V and 4 bases at J, leaving 7 bases unmatched. The CDR3 is 15 residues long. Germline CDR1 SGHRS, CDR2 YFSETQ. CDR3 sequence reads: CASSFRQGRPDTQYF. In DNA, the CDR3 is TGCGCCAGCAGCTTTCGACAGGGTCGACCAGATACGCAGTATTTT.

The chain carries TRBV5-6 and TRBJ2-7; D may be TRBD2 (6 bases). Germline lookup yields CDR1 SGHDT and CDR2 YYEEEE. This CDR3 contains 14 residues. Trimming took 0 bases from V and 3 from J, leaving 10 bases between them. The CDR3 sequence is CASSLGGLVYEQYF. The CDR3 region has the DNA TGTGCCAGCAGCTTGGGGGGACTCGTCTACGAGCAGTACTTC. The full variable domain, rest sourced from reference TRBV5-6 and TRBJ2-7, is DAGVTQSPTHLIKTRGQQVTLRCSPKSGHDTVSWYQQALGQGPQFIFQYYEEEERQRGNFPDRFSGHQFPNYSSELNVNALLLGDSALYLCASSLGGLVYEQYFGPGTRLTVT.

This clone was seen only once. This chain links TRBV5-8 with TRBJ1-5, with D uncertain. Trimming shortened V by 5 bases and J by 1 base, and 7 bases separated the two germline ends. The CDR3 has 13 amino acids. Germline CDR1 SGHTS, CDR2 YDEGEE. The CDR3 loop reads CASRKQSNQPQHF. In nucleotides, the CDR3 is TGTGCCAGCAGGAAACAGAGCAATCAGCCCCAGCATTTT.

J is TRBJ1-5 and V is TRBV30, with no clear D. This CDR3 is 14 amino acids long. Trimming removed 1 base from V and 2 bases from J, with 9 bases in between. In germline, CDR1 is GTSNPN, CDR2 SVGIG (reference sequence). This CDR3 reads CAWSGPLRNQPQHF. In DNA form, the CDR3 reads TGTGCCTGGAGTGGGCCGCTCCGCAATCAGCCCCAGCATTTT.

V and J are TRBV13 and TRBJ2-1; 13 bases are shared with TRBD2. The ends lost 1 base at V and 7 bases at J; junction bases unmatched: 7. Germline CDR1 PRHDT, CDR2 FYEKMQ (reference sequence). The CDR3 extends over 17 amino acids. CDR3: CASSLVTSGGARNEQFF. The DNA of the CDR3 is TGTGCCAGCAGCTTAGTTACTAGCGGGGGGGCGCGTAATGAGCAGTTCTTC.

CDR3 coding DNA: TGTGCCATCAGTGAGAAGTCGGGGGACACTGAAGCTTTCTTT. This encodes CAISEKSGDTEAFF. The V gene is TRBV10-3, the J gene TRBJ1-1, with a weak D call TRBD1 (5 bases). The CDR3 has 14 residues. CDR1 is ENHRY, CDR2 SYGVKD, per germline. With 2 bases removed from V and 3 bases from J, the gap between germline ends came to 10 bases.

The rearrangement uses TRBV2 and TRBJ1-2; 7 bases map to TRBD1. The CDR3 totals 15 residues. Germline V gives CDR1 SNHLY, CDR2 FYNNEI. Germline trimming cut 4 bases from V and 2 bases from J; bases unmatched to any gene: 7. In DNA, the CDR3 is TGTGCCAGCAGTGTTAACAGGGGATTCAACTATGGCTACACCTTC. Translating it yields CASSVNRGFNYGYTF.

The chain is built from TRBV28 and TRBJ1-3; D is possibly TRBD1 (5 bases). Between the trimmed V and J ends, which lost 5 bases and 5 bases, there was a span of 13 bases. Germline CDR1 and CDR2: MDHEN and SYDVKM. This CDR3 comprises 14 residues. The CDR3 region has the DNA TGTGCCAGCAGTGGGGGGAGTGGAAGAAACACCATATATTTT. Its translation: CASSGGSGRNTIYF.

The chain recombines TRBV2 with TRBJ1-1; 7 positions agree with TRBD1. Germline CDR1 SNHLY, CDR2 FYNNEI. V shed 4 bases, J shed 5 bases, and the junction held 16 bases outside the gene matches. The CDR3 contains 17 residues. CDR3: CASSVVIGGGVSTEAFF. DNA for the CDR3: TGTGCCAGCAGTGTGGTAATAGGGGGCGGTGTTTCTACTGAAGCTTTCTTT. The entire variable domain, with the rest obtained from reference TRBV2 and TRBJ1-1, is as follows: EPEVTQTPSHQVTQMGQEVILRCVPISNHLYFYWYRQILGQKVEFLVSFYNNEISEKSEIFDDQFSVERPDGSNFTLKIRSTKLEDSAMYFCASSVVIGGGVSTEAFFGQGTRLTVV.

J is TRBJ2-5 and V is TRBV28; weak D call: TRBD1 (5 bases). The CDR3 length is 14 residues. Germline assignment: CDR1 MDHEN and CDR2 SYDVKM. Trimming shortened V by 5 bases and J by 3 bases, and 13 bases separated the two germline ends. CDR3 protein: CASSPDRVKETQYF. The CDR3 DNA sequence: TGTGCCAGCAGTCCCGACAGAGTTAAAGAGACCCAGTACTTC.